These 32 T cell receptor beta chains originate from one sample sequenced in a study of blood T cell repertoires in COVID-19. Sequencing used immunoSEQ multiplex PCR; TCRdb keeps in-frame clones, though not all of them. The sample shows 210,000 or so clones, more than 80% of them seen only once. The specimen sequenced was PBMCs or T cells enriched from blood (not recorded which). Receptors originate from a man aged 60 to 69 who had recovered from COVID-19.

This clone has only one observation. The CDR3 region is CASSLPGHINEKLFF. CDR3 coding DNA: TGTGCCAGCAGTTTACCGGGACACATTAATGAAAAACTGTTTTTT. The chain is built from TRBV28 and TRBJ1-4, with a possible D match to TRBD1 (6 bases). CDR3 size: 15 residues. The V end was cut by 2 bases, the J end by 4 bases, with 11 bases between. Germline assignment: CDR1 MDHEN and CDR2 SYDVKM.

This clone was seen just once. J is TRBJ1-4 and V is TRBV2; D is unclear. Trimming removed 1 base at V and 5 bases at J, with 8 bases between. The CDR3 contains 14 residues. The germline V gene has CDR1 SNHLY and CDR2 FYNNEI. The DNA for the CDR3 is TGTGCCAGCAGTGAAGTAGTAGCGAATGAAAAACTGTTTTTT. Amino acid sequence: CASSEVVANEKLFF.

The gene calls are TRBV5-4 and TRBJ1-2; 7 nucleotides match TRBD1. Germline V lookup: CDR1 SGHNT, CDR2 YYREEE (reference sequence). The CDR3 loop spans 13 amino acids. With 0 bases clipped from V and 6 bases from J, the junction kept 2 bases outside the gene matches. The CDR3 region has the DNA TGTGCCAGCAGCTTGGAAGGGGGCAATGGCTACACCTTC. It specifies CASSLEGGNGYTF.

The CDR3 nucleotides read TGTGCCAGTAGTATTGGTCAGGGGCGACAACTCGGGGACACCGGGGAGCTGTTTTTT. It translates to CASSIGQGRQLGDTGELFF. V and J are TRBV19 and TRBJ2-2, with D possibly matching TRBD1 (6 bases). The CDR3 is 19 amino acids. The V gene lost 3 bases and the J gene lost 3 bases, with 23 bases spanning the gap. Looked up from germline, CDR1 is LNHDA and CDR2 is SQIVND (reference sequence).

The chain has TRBV11-3 and TRBJ2-3, with D maybe TRBD1 (5 bases). Germline V gives CDR1 SGHNT, CDR2 YENEEA. The V and J ends lost 2 bases and 6 bases respectively, with 9 bases between them. CDR3 size: 13 residues. The CDR3 here is CASSLLRGDTQYF. CDR3 nucleotide sequence: TGTGCCAGCAGCTTACTTAGGGGCGATACGCAGTATTTT.

The chain has TRBV25-1 and TRBJ1-2, with D tentatively TRBD1 (5 bases). Trimming removed 3 bases at V and 5 bases at J, with 10 bases between. Germline CDR1 is MGHDK and CDR2 is SYGVNS. The CDR3 consists of 13 residues. CDR3 in amino acids: CASSETAAYGYTF. The DNA for the CDR3 is TGTGCCAGCAGTGAGACAGCTGCATATGGCTACACCTTC.

V and J are TRBV30 and TRBJ1-2; 11 nucleotides agree with TRBD1. J lost 8 bases, V lost 3 bases, and 8 bases had no gene match. In germline, CDR1 is GTSNPN, CDR2 SVGIG (reference sequence). The CDR3 length is 14 residues. The CDR3 region is CAWSQGQGARGYTF. The CDR3 DNA reads TGTGCCTGGAGCCAAGGACAGGGGGCCAGGGGCTACACCTTC.

The V call is TRBV18, the J call TRBJ2-1; no clear D. V was pared by 4 bases and J by 8 bases, with 18 bases between. Per germline, CDR1 KGHSH and CDR2 LQKENI. This CDR3 has 15 amino acids. In DNA form, the CDR3 reads TGTGCCAGCTCACTCCAACCATCCGGGTTTGATGAGCAGTTCTTC. Its protein product is CASSLQPSGFDEQFF.

Worth noting for this clone: Different DNA sequences within this sample yield the same CDR3. The chain recombines TRBV18 with TRBJ2-1; 7 nucleotides agree with TRBD1. The germline CDR1 and CDR2 sequences are KGHSH and LQKENI. The CDR3 runs 14 residues. J gave up 4 bases and V 3 bases, and 3 bases lay outside the gene matches. DNA of the CDR3: TGTGCCAGCTCACCCGGGACAGCGTACAATGAGCAGTTCTTC. Protein product: CASSPGTAYNEQFF.

The chain employs TRBV6-5 and TRBJ2-7, with TRBD1 as a possible D gene (6 bases). The germline V gene encodes CDR1 MNHEY and CDR2 SVGAGI. Trimming shortened V by 5 bases and J by 1 base, and 9 bases separated the two germline ends. CDR3 length equals 13 residues. CDR3 nucleotide sequence: TGTGCCAGCAGTCGACAGGAGTCCTACGAGCAGTACTTC. Encoded protein: CASSRQESYEQYF.

This chain uses TRBV5-1 with TRBJ1-2, with D perhaps TRBD1 (6 bases). Trimming left V 4 bases short and J 6 bases short, with 16 bases between. In germline, CDR1 is SGHRS, CDR2 YFSETQ. The CDR3 runs 14 residues. Here the CDR3 reads CASSLDNGQNGYTF. The CDR3 DNA is TGCGCCAGCAGCCTCGACAACGGACAGAATGGCTACACCTTC.

The rearrangement links TRBV6-4 to TRBJ2-6, with 9 bases identical to TRBD1. This CDR3 region has 16 residues. Germline-derived CDR1 and CDR2 are MRHNA and SNTAGT. Germline trimming cut 6 bases from V and 3 bases from J; bases unmatched to any gene: 6. CDR3: CASSPDRGFGANVLTF. For the CDR3, the DNA is TGTGCCAGCAGCCCGGACAGGGGCTTTGGGGCCAACGTCCTGACTTTC.

The rearrangement links TRBV7-2 to TRBJ2-7, with 14 bases identical to TRBD2. This CDR3 is 17 amino acids long. V shed 5 bases, J shed 1 base, and the junction held 7 bases outside the gene matches. In germline, CDR1 is SGHTA, CDR2 FQGNSA. CDR3 amino acids: CASSRTSGGLSSYEQYF. The CDR3 nucleotides are TGTGCCAGCAGCCGGACTAGCGGGGGGCTCTCGTCCTACGAGCAGTACTTC. Variable domain in full (rest from reference TRBV7-2 and TRBJ2-7): GAGVSQSPSNKVTEKGKDVELRCDPISGHTALYWYRQSLGQGLEFLIYFQGNSAPDKSGLPSDRFSAERTGGSVSTLTIQRTQQEDSAVYLCASSRTSGGLSSYEQYFGPGTRLTVT.

The V call is TRBV27, the J call TRBJ1-6, with TRBD1 identical over 11 bases. The J segment lost 9 bases and the V segment lost 8 bases, leaving 3 bases of the junction unmatched. The CDR3 runs to 13 residues. Per germline, CDR1 MNHEY and CDR2 SMNVEV (reference sequence). CDR3 coding DNA: TGTGCCAGCGGACAGGGGGCGGGTTCACCCCTCCACTTT. Translated: CASGQGAGSPLHF.

Points on this clone: One junction end disagrees with the germline gene, perhaps due to a read error. This sequence joins TRBV7-7 and TRBJ1-2; a weak D match, TRBD1 (5 bases). From germline, CDR1 is SSHAT and CDR2 FNYEAQ (reference sequence). CDR3 length: 17 residues. CDR3 in amino acids: CASSLVGSPNRSYGYTF. CDR3 sequence (DNA): TGTGCTAGCAGCTTAGTAGGATCTCCAAACAGGAGTTATGGCTACACCTTC.

The chain recombines TRBV18 with TRBJ1-5; D might be TRBD1 (6 bases). The CDR3 has 14 amino acids. Trimming took 5 bases from V and 4 from J, leaving 12 bases between them. Per germline, CDR1 KGHSH and CDR2 LQKENI. For the CDR3, the DNA is TGTGCCAGCTCATTCTCGGACAGTAATCAGCCCCAGCATTTT. Its protein is CASSFSDSNQPQHF.

The chain couples TRBV11-3 to TRBJ1-2; D uncertain. With 5 bases removed from V and 7 bases from J, the gap between germline ends came to 14 bases. The CDR3 consists of 13 residues. Germline V gene lookup returns CDR1 SGHNT and CDR2 YENEEA. CDR3 bases: TGTGCCAGCAGCCGGGATTTGCGGGGTGGCTACACCTTC. Protein product: CASSRDLRGGYTF.

This chain uses TRBV10-3 with TRBJ1-6, with 8 bases matching TRBD1. Germline V lookup: CDR1 ENHRY, CDR2 SYGVKD. The CDR3 spans 16 residues. Germline trimming cut 6 bases from V and 1 base from J; bases unmatched to any gene: 5. Here the CDR3 reads CAISSGGLSYNSPLHF. The DNA of the CDR3 is TGTGCCATCAGCTCAGGGGGCTTATCCTATAATTCACCCCTCCACTTT.

The chain has TRBV7-9 and TRBJ2-3, with 13 nucleotides matching TRBD2. This CDR3 contains 15 residues. V trimming: 8 bases; J trimming: 1 base; junction bases outside the gene matches: 3. Per the germline V gene, CDR1 is SEHNR and CDR2 is FQNEAQ (reference sequence). The CDR3 loop is CASDGLAGGTDTQYF. CDR3 nucleotides: TGTGCCAGCGATGGACTAGCGGGGGGCACAGATACGCAGTATTTT.

This chain connects TRBV11-3 to TRBJ1-4, with D unresolved. Trimming left V 3 bases short and J 4 bases short, with 9 bases between. The CDR3 loop spans 14 amino acids. The germline V gene has CDR1 SGHNT and CDR2 YENEEA. The CDR3 nucleotides read TGTGCCAGCAGCTTTAACCAGAATAATGAAAAACTGTTTTTT. Its protein is CASSFNQNNEKLFF. The complete variable domain, with remaining parts taken from reference TRBV11-3 and TRBJ1-4, reads EAGVVQSPRYKIIEKKQPVAFWCNPISGHNTLYWYLQNLGQGPELLIRYENEEAVDDSQLPKDRFSAERLKGVDSTLKIQPAELGDSAVYLCASSFNQNNEKLFFGSGTQLSVL.

This sequence joins TRBV3-1 (or the pseudogene TRBV3-2) and TRBJ2-3; TRBD2 matches at 11 bases. V lost 2 bases to trimming and J lost 1 base; unmatched junction nucleotides: 2. The CDR3 runs 16 residues. CDR1 is LGHDT and CDR2 is YNNKEL in the germline V gene (reference sequence). CDR3 DNA: TGTGCCAGCAGCCAATCGGGACTAGCGGGCACAGATACGCAGTATTTT. Protein: CASSQSGLAGTDTQYF.

The chain recombines TRBV19 with TRBJ2-1; TRBD1 agrees at 9 bases. V gave up 6 bases and J gave up 8 bases; unmatched junction bases: 8. The CDR3 is 14 residues long. From germline, CDR1 is LNHDA and CDR2 SQIVND (reference sequence). As DNA, the CDR3 is TGTGCCAGTAGGCCCGGGACAGGGTGGCATGAGCAGTTCTTC. Translation: CASRPGTGWHEQFF.

The chain couples TRBV3-1 (or the pseudogene TRBV3-2) to TRBJ2-5; D not resolved. Germline CDR1 reads LGHDT; CDR2 reads YNNKEL (reference sequence). There are 14 residues in the CDR3. Trimming took 6 bases from V and 1 from J, leaving 12 bases between them. CDR3 bases: TGTGCCAGCAGTCTTTGGCAGGCCCAAGAGACCCAGTACTTC. This gives the protein CASSLWQAQETQYF.

The rearrangement links TRBV24-1 to TRBJ2-3; TRBD1 aligns across 9 bases. Germline CDR1 and CDR2: KGHDR and SFDVKD. V was pared by 3 bases and J by 0 bases, with 6 bases of the junction left unmatched. This CDR3 has 17 residues. The CDR3, as DNA: TGTGCCACCAGTGATACAATACAGGGGGCGAGCACAGATACGCAGTATTTT. It yields the protein CATSDTIQGASTDTQYF.

V usage is TRBV19 and J usage is TRBJ1-2; 10 bases match TRBD1. The CDR3 extends over 15 amino acids. Germline lookup yields CDR1 LNHDA and CDR2 SQIVND (reference sequence). V lost 6 bases, J lost 0 bases, and 4 bases stayed unmatched. CDR3 region: CASRDGQGANYGYTF. The CDR3 region has the DNA TGTGCCAGTAGAGATGGACAGGGGGCTAACTATGGCTACACCTTC.

The chain's CDR3 is CASSHRDSRDDEQFF. The DNA for the CDR3 is TGTGCCAGCAGCCATCGGGACTCCCGAGACGATGAGCAGTTCTTC. V is TRBV11-3 and J is TRBJ2-1, with TRBD2 as a possible D gene (6 bases). The V end was cut by 5 bases, the J end by 8 bases, with 19 bases between. The CDR3 is 15 amino acids. In germline, CDR1 is SGHNT, CDR2 YENEEA.

The chain carries TRBV4-3 and TRBJ2-2, with a weak D call TRBD1 (6 bases). This CDR3 has 16 residues. Germline CDR1 is LGHNA and CDR2 is YSLEER. V shed 0 bases and J shed 7 bases, with 15 bases lying between them. CDR3 loop: CASSQDGRGPRGELFF. DNA of the CDR3: TGCGCCAGCAGCCAAGATGGCAGGGGTCCCCGCGGGGAGCTGTTTTTT.

The DNA of the CDR3 is TGTGCCAGCAGCCCCCGGGGGACAGGGGGGGCAGATACGCAGTATTTT. Translated: CASSPRGTGGADTQYF. V and J are TRBV9 and TRBJ2-3; 11 bases agree with TRBD1. CDR3 length: 16 residues. Germline assignment: CDR1 SGDLS and CDR2 YYNGEE. V shed 4 bases, J shed 4 bases, and the junction held 8 bases outside the gene matches.

This chain joins TRBV10-2 and TRBJ2-7; 9 positions match TRBD1. Per germline, CDR1 WSHSY and CDR2 SAAADI. The CDR3 is 14 residues long. Trimming cost V 7 bases and J 4 bases; bases outside gene matches: 8. CDR3 loop: CASIPGQGLYEQYF. The CDR3 DNA reads as TGCGCCAGCATACCGGGACAGGGTCTGTACGAGCAGTACTTC.

This chain connects TRBV7-9 to TRBJ1-1; the D gene is possibly TRBD1 (5 bases). In germline, CDR1 is SEHNR, CDR2 FQNEAQ (reference sequence). CDR3 length: 14 amino acids. V was trimmed by 2 bases and J by 4 bases, leaving 11 bases between them. The CDR3 DNA sequence: TGTGCCAGCAGCTTAAACCGGGACTTCACTGAAGCTTTCTTT. This codes for CASSLNRDFTEAFF.

The genes are TRBV6-5 and TRBJ1-4; weak D call: TRBD1 (6 bases). The V gene's germline CDR1 is MNHEY and CDR2 SVGAGI. The CDR3 is made up of 15 amino acids. V was trimmed by 8 bases and J by 7 bases, leaving 20 bases between them. CDR3 in amino acids: CASAKPGTGTEKLFF. In DNA form, the CDR3 reads TGTGCCAGCGCAAAACCCGGCACAGGGACTGAAAAACTGTTTTTT.

The J gene is TRBJ1-1, the V gene TRBV14, with a weak D call TRBD1 (6 bases). V was pared by 4 bases and J by 4 bases, with 13 bases between. The germline gives CDR1 SGHDN, CDR2 FVKESK. This CDR3 spans 14 amino acids. The CDR3 nucleotides read TGTGCCAGCAGCCTATACGGGACAATCACTGAAGCTTTCTTT. Amino acids: CASSLYGTITEAFF.